This section outlines one T cell receptor (beta chain) sequence together with its context. In the original processing: Reference gene primer amplification gave estimated nucleated cell counts. TCRdb's table, derived via immunoSEQ multiplex PCR, lists solely in-frame clones and lacks some. That table is the source of V, J and clone size, and D and trimming were worked out from the DNA. The sample lists about 97,000 clones, around nine tenths occurring once. These data originate in a study of blood T cell repertoires in COVID-19. Whole-study context: The United States, Italy and Spain supplied acute and convalescent COVID-19 samples. PBMCs, B-cell-depleted T cells, or T cells provided the cDNA or gDNA that made up the material.

This CDR3 is built from 17 residues. J lost 0 bases, V lost 3 bases, and 9 bases had no gene match. The V gene's germline CDR1 is MNHEY and CDR2 SMNVEV (reference sequence). What was sequenced was peripheral blood. The rearrangement joins TRBV27 to TRBJ1-2, with 8 bases matching TRBD1. The sequence derives from a human donor in a cohort sampled during active COVID-19. The CDR3 DNA follows: TGTGCCAGCAGTTTCACAGGGGGTGTTGTTTCTAACTATGGCTACACCTTC. This translates into CASSFTGGVVSNYGYTF.